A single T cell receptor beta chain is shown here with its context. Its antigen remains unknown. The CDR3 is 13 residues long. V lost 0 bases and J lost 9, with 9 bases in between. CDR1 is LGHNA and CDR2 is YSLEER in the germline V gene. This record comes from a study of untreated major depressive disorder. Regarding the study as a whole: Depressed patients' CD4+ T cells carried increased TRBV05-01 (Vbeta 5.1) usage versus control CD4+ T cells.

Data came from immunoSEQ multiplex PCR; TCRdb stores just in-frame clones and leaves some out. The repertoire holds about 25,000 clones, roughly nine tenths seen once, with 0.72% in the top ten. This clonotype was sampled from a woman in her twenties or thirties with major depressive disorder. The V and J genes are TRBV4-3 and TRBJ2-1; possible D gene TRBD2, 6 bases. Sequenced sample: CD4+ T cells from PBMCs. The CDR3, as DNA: TGCGCCAGCAGCCAAGATATGGAGGGTGAGCAGTTCTTC. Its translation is CASSQDMEGEQFF.